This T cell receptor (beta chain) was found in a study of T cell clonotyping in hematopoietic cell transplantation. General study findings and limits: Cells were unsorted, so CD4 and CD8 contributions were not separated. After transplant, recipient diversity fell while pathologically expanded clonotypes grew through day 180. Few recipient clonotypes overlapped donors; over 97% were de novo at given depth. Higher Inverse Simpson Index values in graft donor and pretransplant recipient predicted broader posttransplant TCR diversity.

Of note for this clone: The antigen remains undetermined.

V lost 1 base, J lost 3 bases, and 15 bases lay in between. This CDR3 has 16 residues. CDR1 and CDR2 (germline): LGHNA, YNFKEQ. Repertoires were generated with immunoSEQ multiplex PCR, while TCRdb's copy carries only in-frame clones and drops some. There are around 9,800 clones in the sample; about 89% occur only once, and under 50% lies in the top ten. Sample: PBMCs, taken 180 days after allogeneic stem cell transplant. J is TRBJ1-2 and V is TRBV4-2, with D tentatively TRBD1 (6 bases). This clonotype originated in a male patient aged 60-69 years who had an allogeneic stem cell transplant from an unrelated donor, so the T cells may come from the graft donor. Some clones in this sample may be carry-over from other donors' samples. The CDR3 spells CASSQVQAGEDYGYTF. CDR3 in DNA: TGTGCCAGCAGCCAAGTTCAGGCAGGGGAGGACTATGGCTACACCTTC.